This entry features one T cell receptor beta chain sequence. V was clipped by 11 bases and J by 0 bases, with 26 bases between them. The length of the CDR3 is 17 residues. Germline assignment: CDR1 SNHLY and CDR2 FYNNEI. The data stem from a study of blood T cell repertoires in COVID-19. Study-wide context: Nucleic acid was either cDNA or gDNA, and it came from T cells, B-cell-depleted T cells, or PBMCs.

Libraries were prepared by immunoSEQ multiplex PCR; TCRdb keeps only in-frame clonotypes and omits some of them. The sample records over 100,000 clones, more than 80% being singletons. The sequencing sample was made of peripheral blood. The sequence derives from a human donor in a cohort sampled during active COVID-19. The rearrangement links TRBV2 to TRBJ2-7; weak D call: TRBD2 (6 bases). CDR3 protein: CAGYQGRGKSSSYEQYF. CDR3 nucleotide sequence: TGTGCCGGTTACCAGGGACGGGGGAAATCGAGCTCCTACGAGCAGTACTTC.